The present T cell receptor beta chain was sequenced within a study of molecular identifiers for immune sequencing clone quantification. Study at large: Sequencing covered four of five parts into which replicate RNA from around 20,000 or 100,000 naive CD8 cells was split.

A single record per CDR3 protein comes from TCRdb applying MiXCR to the PCR reads. Found here are 400,000 to 600,000 distinct CDR3 sequences, roughly 25% of them singletons; the top ten hold just over 0.75%. A remark on this clonotype: No antigen is known for it. One junction end disagrees with the germline gene, perhaps due to a read error.

CDR3 length: 12 residues. Germline V lookup: CDR1 SQVTM, CDR2 ANQGSEA. The study's findings and limits: Clonotypes surpassing 20 RNA copies contained over 99% of effector molecules, versus under 1% in naive cells.

Sequencing libraries of naive CD8 cells derived from roughly 18,000 to 920,000 sorted cells with 10%, 30% or 50% RNA. CD8+CD4-CCR7+CD45RA+ sorting gave the naive CD8 T cells. The source of this sequence is a human donor in good health. Some libraries in this study had Jurkat cell RNA spiked in. The sample taken for sequencing was naive CD8+ T cells from blood, with Jurkat cell RNA spiked in. Subset meaning: FACS-sorted CD8+CD4-CCR7+CD45RA+ naive T cells. The rearrangement uses TRBV29-1 and TRBJ2-7, with TRBD1 matching over 10 bases. This CDR3 is CSAMDRGAAPSF. The CDR3 nucleotides are TGCAGCGCTATGGACAGGGGGGCCGCGCCGTCCTTC.